This paragraph reports one T cell receptor (beta chain). Its antigen specificity is not known. No base quality values were provided; no much bigger clone lies one nucleotide off. The sample originates from a study of post-analysis software for immune sequencing data (dated by TCRdb to between 2015 and 2017). About the investigation overall: Relapsing-remitting, secondary progressive and progressive-relapsing multiple sclerosis were recorded as disease courses, and subtype annotation was lacking for some patients. A subset of samples was prepared in parallel using single-end sample barcoding, then pooled and co-amplified after Illumina adapter ligation. Patient repertoires were compared against roughly 12 previously published healthy control repertoires from donors aged 6 to 25 years.

For CDR1 and CDR2, the germline V gene (reference sequence) lists DFQATT and SNEGSKA. At the junction V is shortened by 6 bases and J by 6 bases; bases outside the gene matches: 4. Including the terminal cysteine and phenylalanine, the CDR3 comprises 12 residues. Just CDR3 DNA is preserved here, 36 bases in frame from base 1. To demonstrate the VDJtools post-analysis software, the study profiled TCR beta repertoires from the peripheral blood of about 13 young patients with multiple sclerosis. The patients with multiple sclerosis were children and adolescents between about 6 and 15 years of age. Beyond this particular receptor, the publication reports: The control group was slightly older than the multiple sclerosis patient group. Multiple sclerosis patients had significantly lower normalized Chao1 diversity than controls, a result that suggests substantial peripheral T-cell clonal expansion. Direct clustering with F measure revealed strong co-clustering of samples prepared in the same batch, which led to a batch-effect correction. Patients showed significantly higher frequencies than controls for roughly 5 TRBV segments, among them TRBV5-6, TRBV5-1 and TRBV20-1.

Library construction relied on PCR. Sequencing instrument: Illumina HiSeq 2500. To reduce PCR and sequencing biases, unique molecular identifiers were incorporated into the TCR beta cDNA libraries. Per 1 to 10 million input T cells, approximately 500,000 cDNA molecules were obtained, such that each molecule approximated one T cell. The patient libraries were prepared and sequenced using the same protocol as the earlier healthy control dataset. Within a given batch, samples were prepared together, multiplexed and sequenced on the same HiSeq lane. The study's own analysis went as follows. Raw barcoded reads were processed with MIGEC, and single-read molecular identifier groups were discarded before consensus assembly and CDR3 extraction. Clonotype tables were post-analysed with VDJtools, and diversity was normalized by down-sampling all datasets to the smallest sample size. To correct batch-related cross-sample contamination, repertoire overlap clustering matched CDR3 amino acid sequences but not nucleotide sequences. TCRdb reworked the public reads: Q25 trimming with fastp, MiXCR clone assembly, productive beta chains retained. Rows with a matching CDR3 protein are joined into one entry that keeps the most common DNA and genes. None of the V and J calls come from the authors' own analysis; TCRdb made them. Here the sample has approximately 770,000 distinct CDR3 sequences; roughly 46% occur a single time. The ten most abundant clones make up approximately 5% of the sample.

This TCR derives from a girl between 5 and 17 years old with multiple sclerosis. Sequencing input: blood. The rearranged chain carries TRBV20-1 and TRBJ2-4, with 8 bases in between that match TRBD1. CDR3 reads: CSADRGLNIQYF. The DNA is as follows: TGCAGTGCCGACAGGGGTTTAAACATTCAGTACTTC.